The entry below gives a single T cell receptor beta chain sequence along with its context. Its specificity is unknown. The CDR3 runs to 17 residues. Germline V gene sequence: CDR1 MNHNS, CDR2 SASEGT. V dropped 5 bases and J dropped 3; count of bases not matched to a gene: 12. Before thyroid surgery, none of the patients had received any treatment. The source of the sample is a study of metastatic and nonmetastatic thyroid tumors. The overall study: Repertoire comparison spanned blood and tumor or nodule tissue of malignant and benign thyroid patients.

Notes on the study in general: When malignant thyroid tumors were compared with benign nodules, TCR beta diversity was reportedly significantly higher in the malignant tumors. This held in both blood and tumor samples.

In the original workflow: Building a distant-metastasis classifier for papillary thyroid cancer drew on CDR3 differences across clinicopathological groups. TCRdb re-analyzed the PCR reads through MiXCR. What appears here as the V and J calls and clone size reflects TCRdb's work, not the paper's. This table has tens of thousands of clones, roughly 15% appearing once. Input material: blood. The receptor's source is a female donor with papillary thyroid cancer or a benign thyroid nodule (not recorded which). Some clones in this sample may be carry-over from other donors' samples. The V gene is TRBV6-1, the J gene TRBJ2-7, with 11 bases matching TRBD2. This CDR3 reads CASSLGTSGRWGYEQYF. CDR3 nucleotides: TGTGCCAGCAGTCTGGGGACTAGCGGCCGGTGGGGCTACGAGCAGTACTTC.